The next 6 T cell receptor beta chains were all read from a single sample in a study of blood T cell repertoires in COVID-19. TCRdb keeps only in-frame clones here, not all; method: immunoSEQ multiplex PCR. The sample holds more than 95,000 clones, over 65% seen once. Sequencing was carried out using peripheral blood. All receptors derive from a young man with acute or convalescent COVID-19.

This chain connects TRBV2 to TRBJ1-1, with TRBD1 matching 8 bases. The ends lost 7 bases at V and 5 bases at J; junction bases unmatched: 12. Germline V gene lookup returns CDR1 SNHLY and CDR2 FYNNEI. The CDR3 sequence is 15 residues long. The CDR3 region is CASTKDRVTLTEAFF. Written as DNA, the CDR3 is TGTGCCAGCACGAAGGACAGGGTGACGTTGACTGAAGCTTTCTTT. Together with reference TRBV2 and TRBJ1-1, the CDR3 gives the full variable domain: EPEVTQTPSHQVTQMGQEVILRCVPISNHLYFYWYRQILGQKVEFLVSFYNNEISEKSEIFDDQFSVERPDGSNFTLKIRSTKLEDSAMYFCASTKDRVTLTEAFFGQGTRLTVV.

The rearrangement uses TRBV18 and TRBJ2-7, with D tentatively TRBD2 (7 bases). Germline V lookup: CDR1 KGHSH, CDR2 LQKENI. This CDR3 region has 14 residues. Trimming stripped 2 bases from V and 1 base from J, with 9 bases between. The CDR3 sequence is CASSPGGASYEQYF. The CDR3 DNA follows: TGTGCCAGCTCACCAGGGGGGGCTTCCTACGAGCAGTACTTC.

This clone was seen more than once but under ten times. The rearrangement links TRBV29-1 to TRBJ2-1; 16 positions match TRBD2. The CDR3 runs to 17 residues. Germline-derived CDR1 and CDR2 are SQVTM and ANQGSEA. The V segment lost 5 bases and the J segment 9 bases; nucleotides outside the gene matches: 13. In DNA, the CDR3 is TGCAGCGTTATACTCACCGGGACTAGCGGGAGGGTTGGTGAGCAGTTCTTC. Translation: CSVILTGTSGRVGEQFF.

The chain carries TRBV6-6 and TRBJ1-2; 7 positions match TRBD1. V was pared by 4 bases and J by 8 bases, with 10 bases of the junction left unmatched. The CDR3 extends over 14 amino acids. In germline, CDR1 is MNHNY, CDR2 SVGAGI (reference sequence). Here the CDR3 DNA reads TGTGCCAGCAGTTCATTGGGACAGCGGAAAGGCTACACCTTC. This translates into CASSSLGQRKGYTF.

The rearrangement links TRBV5-6 to TRBJ1-2, with TRBD1 matching over 12 bases. Germline V gene lookup returns CDR1 SGHDT and CDR2 YYEEEE. V shed 4 bases and J 3 bases; nucleotides not matched to a gene: 4. CDR3 length equals 15 residues. In DNA form, the CDR3 reads TGTGCCAGCAGCGAGGGACAGGGGGCCTACTATGGCTACACCTTC. It codes for CASSEGQGAYYGYTF.

The rearrangement joins TRBV7-3 to TRBJ2-1; D is ambiguous. V was cut by 0 bases and J by 9 bases, with 9 bases left in between. The CDR3 runs 13 residues. Germline V gene data show CDR1 as SGHTA and CDR2 as FQGTGA. The CDR3 region is CASSLTMAGEQFF. DNA for the CDR3: TGTGCCAGCAGCTTAACGATGGCAGGTGAGCAGTTCTTC.